This T cell receptor beta chain is drawn from a study of beta chain features in type 1 diabetes. Expressed TCRB transcripts were sequenced, since all the RNA that had been isolated was reverse transcribed. TCRdb's copy holds only in-frame clones and misses some; the assay was immunoSEQ multiplex PCR. Of 200,000 to 250,000 clones listed, 9% to 10% are singletons. The CDR3 is made up of 19 amino acids. V shed 0 bases and J shed 6 bases, with 26 bases lying between them. Germline CDR1 reads SGHTA; CDR2 reads FQGNSA. This clone was observed a handful of times. The sequencing input was naive CD4+ T cells from blood. The TCR comes from a woman younger than 35 in good health. V usage is TRBV7-2 and J usage is TRBJ1-1, with D possibly matching TRBD1 (6 bases). CDR3 DNA: TGTGCCAGCAGCTTAGCGCTCACTGGGGGGGGCTATAGTATCCCTGAAGCTTTCTTT. Residues: CASSLALTGGGYSIPEAFF.